A single sample is the source of the 32 T cell receptor beta chains below, sequenced in a study of blood T cell repertoires in COVID-19. The method was immunoSEQ multiplex PCR; TCRdb's version includes in-frame clones alone and lacks a portion of them. The data contain a few hundred thousand clones, roughly 89% of them singletons. The source material was PBMCs or T cells enriched from blood (not recorded which). Receptors were obtained from a woman in her thirties or forties who had recovered from COVID-19.

In this sample, this clone turned up once. This chain joins TRBV18 and TRBJ2-4; 7 bases map to TRBD1. The CDR3 totals 17 residues. V lost 3 bases and J lost 0; bases outside the gene matches: 8. CDR1 is KGHSH, CDR2 LQKENI, per germline. CDR3 residues: CASSPGTADRAKNIQYF. For the CDR3, the DNA is TGTGCCAGCTCACCTGGGACAGCAGACAGAGCCAAAAACATTCAGTACTTC.

The V gene is TRBV7-3, the J gene TRBJ2-5; 7 bases are a match to TRBD2. The CDR3 contains 15 residues. The V gene's germline CDR1 is SGHTA and CDR2 FQGTGA. Trimming cost V 1 base and J 2 bases; bases outside gene matches: 4. CDR3 nucleotide sequence: TGTGCCAGCAGCTTAAGGGCTAGCGGACAAGAGACCCAGTACTTC. Translation: CASSLRASGQETQYF.

The CDR3 is CASSLGHGGRLNQPQHF. Written as DNA, the CDR3 is TGTGCCAGCAGCTTAGGTCACGGTGGCAGGCTAAATCAGCCCCAGCATTTT. The chain has TRBV7-2 and TRBJ1-5; D not resolved. CDR3 length: 17 amino acids. With 1 base removed from V and 4 bases from J, the gap between germline ends came to 17 bases. Germline assignment: CDR1 SGHTA and CDR2 FQGNSA.

V is TRBV5-6 and J is TRBJ1-5, with 9 bases fitting TRBD1. The CDR3 loop spans 15 amino acids. Trimming took 2 bases from V and 4 from J; bases not matched to a gene: 4. The germline V gene encodes CDR1 SGHDT and CDR2 YYEEEE. DNA of the CDR3: TGTGCCAGCAGCTTCTGGGACAGGGATAATCAGCCCCAGCATTTT. Its protein product is CASSFWDRDNQPQHF.

The V gene is TRBV4-2, the J gene TRBJ2-1, with 12 bases matching TRBD2. Germline CDR1 and CDR2: LGHNA and YNFKEQ. This CDR3 contains 15 residues. The V and J ends lost 3 bases and 11 bases, in that order; junction bases with no gene match: 8. For the CDR3, the DNA is TGTGCCAGCAGCCAGGAACTAGCGGGAGGATTGAAGCAGTTCTTC. Translated, it gives CASSQELAGGLKQFF.

V gene TRBV5-1 combines with J gene TRBJ2-5; 10 nucleotides align to TRBD2. V trimming: 9 bases; J trimming: 5 bases; junction bases outside the gene matches: 16. From germline, CDR1 is SGHRS and CDR2 YFSETQ. CDR3 size: 16 residues. The CDR3 DNA sequence: TGCGCCATCATTCTGAGACTAGCGGGTGATAGGGAGACCCAGTACTTC. Encoded protein: CAIILRLAGDRETQYF.

The chain links TRBV5-6 to TRBJ1-5; TRBD1 is a possible D gene (6 bases). Germline V gene sequence: CDR1 SGHDT, CDR2 YYEEEE. The CDR3 is 14 amino acids. V was shortened by 4 bases and J by 3 bases, with 11 bases between the two germline ends. The chain's CDR3 is CASSQGFINQPQHF. CDR3 coding DNA: TGTGCCAGCAGCCAGGGGTTCATCAATCAGCCCCAGCATTTT.

CDR3 sequence reads: CASSEFQWQAPYEQYF. The DNA of the CDR3 is TGTGCCAGCAGTGAATTCCAGTGGCAGGCACCCTACGAGCAGTACTTC. The gene calls are TRBV6-1 and TRBJ2-7; D is unresolved. The CDR3 length is 16 residues. Trimming took 2 bases from V and 2 from J, leaving 16 bases between them. CDR1 is MNHNS, CDR2 SASEGT, per germline.

This chain links TRBV19 with TRBJ2-5; tentatively, D is TRBD2 (6 bases). This CDR3 region has 13 residues. V was pared by 7 bases and J by 1 base, with 10 bases between. Germline V gene data show CDR1 as LNHDA and CDR2 as SQIVND (reference sequence). CDR3 loop: CASKASVQETQYF. The CDR3 nucleotides are TGTGCCAGTAAGGCTAGCGTCCAAGAGACCCAGTACTTC.

The V call is TRBV10-2, the J call TRBJ2-7, with 12 bases fitting TRBD2. CDR1 is WSHSY and CDR2 is SAAADI in the germline V gene. J was trimmed by 5 bases and V by 5 bases; bases with no gene match: 7. This CDR3 region has 15 residues. The CDR3 protein is CASSRTSGTINEQYF. In DNA, the CDR3 is TGCGCCAGCAGTCGGACTAGCGGGACCATCAACGAGCAGTACTTC.

The chain uses TRBV19 and TRBJ1-2; maybe TRBD1 (6 bases). CDR3 length equals 14 residues. Trimming cost V 4 bases and J 8 bases, with 17 bases left between them. The germline V gene encodes CDR1 LNHDA and CDR2 SQIVND (reference sequence). The CDR3 reads CASSTVGQGRGYTF. In DNA form, the CDR3 reads TGTGCCAGTAGTACCGTCGGTCAGGGGCGAGGCTACACCTTC.

The chain uses TRBV27 and TRBJ1-6; 8 bases line up with TRBD1. CDR1 is MNHEY and CDR2 is SMNVEV in the germline V gene (reference sequence). There are 18 residues in the CDR3. The V gene end was trimmed by 5 bases and the J gene end by 7 bases; junction bases not matched to a gene: 16. The CDR3: CASSPARTGTTVNSPLHF. CDR3 DNA sequence: TGTGCCAGCAGTCCCGCCCGGACAGGGACGACCGTAAATTCACCCCTCCACTTT.

The V call is TRBV28, the J call TRBJ1-1, with D maybe TRBD1 (5 bases). This CDR3 contains 15 residues. V lost 4 bases and J 3 bases, leaving 15 bases between the germline ends. Germline CDR1 and CDR2: MDHEN and SYDVKM. The CDR3 sequence is CASSWGGVLHTEAFF. Written as DNA, the CDR3 is TGTGCCAGCAGTTGGGGGGGGGTCCTTCACACTGAAGCTTTCTTT.

The V call is TRBV30, the J call TRBJ2-1; tentative D call: TRBD2 (6 bases). The CDR3 sequence is 14 residues long. Trimming removed 2 bases from V and 4 bases from J, with 12 bases in between. Germline V gene data show CDR1 as GTSNPN and CDR2 as SVGIG (reference sequence). The CDR3 region has the DNA TGTGCCTGGAGTACCGGGACTCCTTACAATGAGCAGTTCTTC. This translates into CAWSTGTPYNEQFF.

J is TRBJ1-3 and V is TRBV4-2; D is uncertain. Per the germline V gene, CDR1 is LGHNA and CDR2 is YNFKEQ. The length of the CDR3 is 15 residues. V dropped 0 bases and J dropped 0 bases, with 6 bases sitting between them. In nucleotides, the CDR3 is TGTGCCAGCAGCCAAGAAACCTACTCTGGAAACACCATATATTTT. It yields the protein CASSQETYSGNTIYF.

This clone was found once. The junction differs from germline at one of its ends, possibly a read error. V and J are TRBV7-7 and TRBJ2-3, with 12 bases that match TRBD2. The CDR3 extends over 20 amino acids. Germline-derived CDR1 and CDR2 are SSHAT and FNYEAQ (reference sequence). The CDR3 sequence is CASSHRPRSGLAGSTDTQYF. CDR3 in DNA: TGTGCTAGCAGCCACCGGCCCCGTTCCGGACTAGCGGGGAGCACAGATACGCAGTATTTT.

Written as DNA, the CDR3 is TGTGCCAGCAGCCTACAGGGTTCTGTTCAGCCCCAGCATTTT. This gives the protein CASSLQGSVQPQHF. The chain couples TRBV7-9 to TRBJ1-5; perhaps TRBD1 as D (6 bases). Trimming removed 5 bases at V and 6 bases at J, with 14 bases between. The CDR3 runs to 14 residues. Germline V gene data show CDR1 as SEHNR and CDR2 as FQNEAQ (reference sequence).

The chain is built from TRBV14 and TRBJ1-2, with D possibly being TRBD1 (6 bases). There are 15 residues in the CDR3. V shed 2 bases and J shed 0 bases, with 10 bases lying between them. From germline, CDR1 is SGHDN and CDR2 FVKESK. The CDR3 nucleotides are TGTGCCAGCAGCCAAAAACAGGGAGCTAACTATGGCTACACCTTC. This codes for CASSQKQGANYGYTF.

V gene TRBV28 combines with J gene TRBJ2-7; possible D gene TRBD1, 5 bases. This CDR3 has 14 amino acids. Germline assignment: CDR1 MDHEN and CDR2 SYDVKM. Trimming removed 2 bases from V and 4 bases from J, with 12 bases in between. The CDR3 spells CASSLRGPFYEQYF. In DNA form, the CDR3 reads TGTGCCAGCAGTTTAAGGGGCCCATTTTACGAGCAGTACTTC.

This clone was seen only once. The chain uses TRBV7-2 and TRBJ2-1; 9 nucleotides match TRBD2. CDR1 is SGHTA and CDR2 is FQGNSA in the germline V gene. This CDR3 is built from 16 residues. Losses at the gene ends were 2 bases for V and 5 bases for J; bases not matched to a gene: 7. CDR3 in amino acids: CASSLLAGVGDNEQFF. As DNA, the CDR3 is TGTGCCAGCAGCTTATTAGCGGGAGTAGGGGACAATGAGCAGTTCTTC.

As for this clone: At one of its ends the junction is not consistent with the germline gene, which may arise from a read error. V usage is TRBV2 and J usage is TRBJ2-5, with no clear D. CDR1 is SNHLY, CDR2 FYNNEI, per germline. The CDR3 length is 10 residues. The CDR3 DNA sequence: TGTGCCAGCAGTGAAGCCATAGTCCACTTC. Translating it yields CASSEAIVHF.

This clone was counted a single time. The chain has TRBV5-1 and TRBJ2-6; possibly TRBD2 for D (6 bases). Between the trimmed V and J ends, which lost 2 bases and 3 bases, there was a span of 12 bases. In germline, CDR1 is SGHRS, CDR2 YFSETQ. CDR3 length equals 16 residues. CDR3 sequence: CASSFAGGGGANVLTF. In nucleotides, the CDR3 is TGCGCCAGCAGCTTTGCCGGGGGTGGTGGGGCCAACGTCCTGACTTTC.

The V call is TRBV28, the J call TRBJ1-1; weak D call: TRBD1 (5 bases). Trimming shortened V by 3 bases and J by 4 bases, and 12 bases separated the two germline ends. The length of the CDR3 is 14 residues. CDR1 and CDR2 (germline): MDHEN, SYDVKM. Here the CDR3 DNA reads TGTGCCAGCAGTTTGTCCGGGGGAATCACTGAAGCTTTCTTT. Its protein product is CASSLSGGITEAFF. Using reference TRBV28 and TRBJ1-1 for the parts outside the CDR3, the full variable domain is DVKVTQSSRYLVKRTGEKVFLECVQDMDHENMFWYRQDPGLGLRLIYFSYDVKMKEKGDIPEGYSVSREKKERFSLILESASTNQTSMYLCASSLSGGITEAFFGQGTRLTVV.

V usage is TRBV28 and J usage is TRBJ1-3; maybe TRBD1 (5 bases). The CDR3 is made up of 16 amino acids. Germline CDR1 reads MDHEN; CDR2 reads SYDVKM. V was trimmed by 4 bases and J by 4 bases, leaving 17 bases between them. This CDR3 reads CASSSPARAGGNTIYF. CDR3 sequence (DNA): TGTGCCAGCAGTTCCCCCGCCAGGGCAGGGGGAAACACCATATATTTT.

The rearrangement uses TRBV11-2 and TRBJ1-3; D not certain. CDR3 length: 12 amino acids. The germline V gene has CDR1 SGHAT and CDR2 FQNNGV. Trimming took 4 bases from V and 14 from J, leaving 15 bases between them. This CDR3 is CASSWGGTEVYF. CDR3 sequence (DNA): TGTGCCAGCAGCTGGGGAGGAACAGAGGTATATTTT.

The chain carries TRBV27 and TRBJ2-1; 8 bases are shared with TRBD2. Germline CDR1 reads MNHEY; CDR2 reads SMNVEV (reference sequence). The CDR3 length is 14 residues. Trimming took 4 bases from V and 7 from J; bases not matched to a gene: 6. The CDR3 protein is CASSSQRERNEQFF. As DNA, the CDR3 is TGTGCCAGCAGTTCTCAGCGGGAGAGGAATGAGCAGTTCTTC.

The rearrangement joins TRBV4-1 to TRBJ1-4, with 9 bases lining up with TRBD1. Germline values: CDR1 MGHRA, CDR2 YSYEKL. The CDR3 consists of 17 residues. J gave up 0 bases and V 3 bases, and 5 bases lay outside the gene matches. The CDR3 loop is CASSHPGTGPTNEKLFF. The CDR3 DNA is TGCGCCAGCAGCCACCCCGGGACAGGGCCAACTAATGAAAAACTGTTTTTT.

The V gene is TRBV4-1, the J gene TRBJ1-4; 8 bases are a match to TRBD1. Germline trimming cut 3 bases from V and 7 bases from J; bases unmatched to any gene: 7. Germline V CDR1 and CDR2: MGHRA, YSYEKL. The CDR3 is 15 residues long. CDR3 residues: CASSHPGTGGEKLFF. In nucleotides, the CDR3 is TGCGCCAGCAGCCATCCCGGGACAGGCGGTGAAAAACTGTTTTTT.

V and J are TRBV11-2 and TRBJ2-1, with D possibly being TRBD1 (6 bases). The V gene's germline CDR1 is SGHAT and CDR2 FQNNGV. CDR3 length: 14 amino acids. V was trimmed by 5 bases and J by 10 bases, leaving 18 bases between them. The CDR3 nucleotides are TGTGCCAGCAGCCTCTATTCTCGTGGGACAGAGCAGTTCTTC. Protein: CASSLYSRGTEQFF.

The V and J genes are TRBV5-6 and TRBJ1-2; TRBD1 matches 9 bases. CDR1 and CDR2 from the germline V gene are SGHDT and YYEEEE. J was trimmed by 8 bases and V by 4 bases; bases with no gene match: 15. The CDR3 loop spans 16 amino acids. Here the CDR3 DNA reads TGTGCCAGCAGCGCAAAGGGACGGGACAGGGTAGGAGGCTACACCTTC. Encoded protein: CASSAKGRDRVGGYTF.

This clone was seen at least ten times. The J gene is TRBJ1-5, the V gene TRBV24-1; perhaps TRBD1 as D (5 bases). The CDR3 consists of 13 residues. Germline lookup yields CDR1 KGHDR and CDR2 SFDVKD. V shed 12 bases and J shed 1 base, with 12 bases lying between them. The CDR3: CAVQGPSNQPQHF. In DNA form, the CDR3 reads TGTGCCGTTCAGGGTCCGAGCAATCAGCCCCAGCATTTT.

The gene calls are TRBV27 and TRBJ2-1, with TRBD2 matching 11 bases. This CDR3 comprises 14 residues. Germline V gives CDR1 MNHEY, CDR2 SMNVEV (reference sequence). V lost 5 bases, J lost 5 bases, and 2 bases stayed unmatched. The CDR3 spells CASSQLAGDNEQFF. CDR3 DNA: TGTGCCAGCAGTCAACTAGCGGGAGACAATGAGCAGTTCTTC.